In this sample, the clone carrying this T cell receptor (beta chain) turned up many times. Its cognate antigen is unknown. Using RNA template, CDR3s of TCR alpha and beta were amplified with iRepertoire arm-PCR. For one-step reverse transcription and amplification, roughly 95-450 ng of tissue mRNA or PBMC total RNA was used. MiXCR was run by TCRdb on the multiplex PCR reads, yielding one entry per CDR3 protein. The sample shows about 110,000 distinct CDR3 sequences, less than 30% of them seen only once. The data belong to a study of glioma-infiltrating T cells. Overall study results and limits: Non-neoplastic patients had below-expected tissue-blood divergence, while all gliomas exceeded expectation.

In germline, CDR1 is LNHNV, CDR2 YYDKDF (reference sequence). Losses at the gene ends were 3 bases for V and 5 bases for J; bases not matched to a gene: 0. There are 15 residues in the CDR3. The origin of this receptor is a human donor with low-grade glioma or glioblastoma, undergoing nonglioma brain surgery, or in good health (not recorded which). The sequenced sample was glioma tissue, nonneoplastic brain tissue, or PBMCs (not recorded which). The chain employs TRBV15 and TRBJ2-1, with 14 bases that match TRBD2. The CDR3 loop is CATSRGLAGDNEQFF. As DNA, the CDR3 is TGTGCCACCAGCAGGGGACTAGCGGGAGACAATGAGCAGTTCTTC.